This TCR beta chain appears in the sequencing data of a study of cytomegalovirus exposure and HLA in healthy donors. Study-level results: The authors later linked a missense DCLRE1C variant to TCR beta V- and J-gene trimming. Segments of the TCR beta V type were, in most cases, productive about 90% or about 30% of the time in an earlier analysis.

CDR1 is SEHNR and CDR2 is FQNEAQ in the germline V gene (reference sequence). The CDR3 consists of 17 residues. Vbeta (60) and Jbeta (13) primers were used in the PCR. Libraries were prepared by immunoSEQ multiplex PCR; TCRdb keeps only in-frame clonotypes and omits some of them. The sample records 70,000 or so clones, about 70% being singletons. Note on this clone: Its antigen is as yet unknown. The junction and the germline gene differ at one end; a read error may be behind it. The same CDR3 arises from other DNA sequences in this sample as well.

The receptor's source is a woman between 25 and 40 years old in good health and CMV-seronegative. V is TRBV7-9 and J is TRBJ1-6, with 9 nucleotides matching TRBD1. The specimen sequenced was PBMCs. CDR3 amino acids: CASSLSRRDRENSPLHF. The DNA of the CDR3 is TGTGCGAGCAGCTTAAGCCGTCGGGACAGGGAAAACTCACCCCTCCACTTT. The full variable domain, in which reference TRBV7-9 and TRBJ1-6 provide the parts outside the CDR3, is DTGVSQNPRHKITKRGQNVTFRCDPISEHNRLYWYRQTLGQGPEFLTYFQNEAQLEKSRLLSDRFSAERPKGSFSTLEIQRTEQGDSAMYLCASSLSRRDRENSPLHFGNGTRLTVT.